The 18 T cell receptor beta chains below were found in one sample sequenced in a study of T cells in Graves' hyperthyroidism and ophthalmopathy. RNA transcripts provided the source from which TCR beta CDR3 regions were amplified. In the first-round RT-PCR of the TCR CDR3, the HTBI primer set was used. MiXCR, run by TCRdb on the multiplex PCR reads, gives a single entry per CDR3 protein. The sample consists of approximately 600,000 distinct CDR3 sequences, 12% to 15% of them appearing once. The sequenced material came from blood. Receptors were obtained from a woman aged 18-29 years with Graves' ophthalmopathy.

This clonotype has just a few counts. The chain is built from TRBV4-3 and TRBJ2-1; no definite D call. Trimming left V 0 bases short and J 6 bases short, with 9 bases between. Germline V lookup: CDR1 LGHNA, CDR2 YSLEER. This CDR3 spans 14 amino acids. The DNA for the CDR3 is TGCGCCAGCAGCCAAGACGGAAAACCCAATGAGCAGTTCTTC. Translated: CASSQDGKPNEQFF.

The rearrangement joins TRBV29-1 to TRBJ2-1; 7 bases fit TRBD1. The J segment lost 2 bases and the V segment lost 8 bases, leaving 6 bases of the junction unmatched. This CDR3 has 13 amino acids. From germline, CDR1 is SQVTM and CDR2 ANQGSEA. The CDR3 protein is CSSSQGTYNEQFF. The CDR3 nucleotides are TGCAGCTCCTCACAGGGGACCTACAATGAGCAGTTCTTC.

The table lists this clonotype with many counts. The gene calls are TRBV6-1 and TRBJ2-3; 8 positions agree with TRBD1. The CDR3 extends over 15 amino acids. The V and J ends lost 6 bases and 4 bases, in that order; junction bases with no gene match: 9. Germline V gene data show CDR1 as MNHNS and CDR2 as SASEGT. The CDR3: CASSDPDREADTQYF. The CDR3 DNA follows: TGTGCCAGCAGCGACCCGGACAGGGAAGCAGATACGCAGTATTTT.

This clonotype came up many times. The DNA for the CDR3 is TGTGCCAGCTCACCACCGGGACAGGGGGCGTTCTACGAGCAGTACTTC. Encoded protein: CASSPPGQGAFYEQYF. The V call is TRBV18, the J call TRBJ2-7; 12 nucleotides line up with TRBD1. With 0 bases clipped from V and 3 bases from J, the junction kept 3 bases outside the gene matches. The germline V gene has CDR1 KGHSH and CDR2 LQKENI. The CDR3 covers 16 residues.

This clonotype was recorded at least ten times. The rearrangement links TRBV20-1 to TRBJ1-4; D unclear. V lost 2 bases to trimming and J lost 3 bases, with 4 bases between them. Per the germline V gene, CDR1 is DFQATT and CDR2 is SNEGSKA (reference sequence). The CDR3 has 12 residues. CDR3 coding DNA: TGCAGTGCTAGACAGGCTAATGAAAAACTGTTTTTT. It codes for CSARQANEKLFF.

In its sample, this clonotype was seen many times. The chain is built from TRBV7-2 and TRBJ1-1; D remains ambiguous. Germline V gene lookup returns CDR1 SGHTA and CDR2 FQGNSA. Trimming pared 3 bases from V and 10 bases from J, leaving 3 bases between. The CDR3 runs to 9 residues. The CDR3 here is CASSFRAFF. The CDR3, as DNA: TGTGCCAGCAGCTTCCGAGCTTTCTTT.

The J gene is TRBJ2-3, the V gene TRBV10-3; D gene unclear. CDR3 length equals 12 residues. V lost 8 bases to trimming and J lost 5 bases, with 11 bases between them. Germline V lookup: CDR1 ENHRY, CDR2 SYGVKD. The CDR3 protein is CAIGLSEDTQYF. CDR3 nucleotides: TGTGCCATCGGCCTCTCCGAAGATACGCAGTATTTT.

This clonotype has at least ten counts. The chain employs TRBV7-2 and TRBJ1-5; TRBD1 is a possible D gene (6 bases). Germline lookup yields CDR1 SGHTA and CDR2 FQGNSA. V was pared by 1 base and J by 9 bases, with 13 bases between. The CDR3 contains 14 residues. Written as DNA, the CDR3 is TGTGCCAGCAGCTTAGGAGGGGGTGGCGCGCCCCAGCATTTT. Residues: CASSLGGGGAPQHF.

CDR3 nucleotides: TGCGCCAGCAGCCGCCTCTGGGGGGAGCTGTTTTTT. It specifies CASSRLWGELFF. This chain connects TRBV4-1 to TRBJ2-2; the D is unclear. Between the trimmed V and J ends, which lost 4 bases and 8 bases, there was a span of 8 bases. This CDR3 is 12 amino acids long. CDR1 is MGHRA, CDR2 YSYEKL, per germline.

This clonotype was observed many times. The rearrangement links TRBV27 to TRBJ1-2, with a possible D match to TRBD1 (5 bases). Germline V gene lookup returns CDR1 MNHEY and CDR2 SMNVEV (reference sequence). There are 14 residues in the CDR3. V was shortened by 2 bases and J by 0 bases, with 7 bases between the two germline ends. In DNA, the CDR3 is TGTGCCAGCAGTTTAGCGGGGCCTAACTATGGCTACACCTTC. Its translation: CASSLAGPNYGYTF.

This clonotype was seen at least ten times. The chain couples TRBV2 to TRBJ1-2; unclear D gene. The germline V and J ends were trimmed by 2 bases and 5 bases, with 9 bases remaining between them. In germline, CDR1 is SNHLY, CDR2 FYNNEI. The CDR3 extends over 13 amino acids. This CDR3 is CASSEPLVYGYTF. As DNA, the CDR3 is TGTGCCAGCAGTGAACCCCTAGTATATGGCTACACCTTC.

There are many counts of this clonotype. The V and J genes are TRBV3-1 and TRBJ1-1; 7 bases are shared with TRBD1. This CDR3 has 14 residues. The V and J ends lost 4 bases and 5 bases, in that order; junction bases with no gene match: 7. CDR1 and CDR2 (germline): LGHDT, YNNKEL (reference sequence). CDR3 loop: CASSRTGERTEAFF. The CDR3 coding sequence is TGTGCCAGCAGCCGAACAGGGGAGAGGACTGAAGCTTTCTTT.

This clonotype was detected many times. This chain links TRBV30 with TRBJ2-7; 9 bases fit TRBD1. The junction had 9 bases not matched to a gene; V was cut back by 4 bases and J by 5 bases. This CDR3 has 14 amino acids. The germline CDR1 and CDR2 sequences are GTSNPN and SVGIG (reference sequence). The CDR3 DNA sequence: TGTGCCTGGAACGCCGGGACAGGGTTCAACGAGCAGTACTTC. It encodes CAWNAGTGFNEQYF.

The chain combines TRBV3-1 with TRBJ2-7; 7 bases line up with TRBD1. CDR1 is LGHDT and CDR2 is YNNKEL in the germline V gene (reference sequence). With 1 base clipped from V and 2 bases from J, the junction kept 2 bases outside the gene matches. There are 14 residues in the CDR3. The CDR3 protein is CASSQVQGAYEQYF. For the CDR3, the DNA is TGTGCCAGCAGCCAAGTCCAGGGGGCCTACGAGCAGTACTTC.

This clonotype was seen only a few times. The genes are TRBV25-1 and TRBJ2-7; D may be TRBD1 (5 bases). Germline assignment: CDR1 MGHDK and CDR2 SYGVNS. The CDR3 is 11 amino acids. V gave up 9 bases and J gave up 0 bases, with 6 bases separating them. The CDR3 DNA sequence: TGTGCCAGGCAGGGCTCCTACGAGCAGTACTTC. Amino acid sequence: CARQGSYEQYF.

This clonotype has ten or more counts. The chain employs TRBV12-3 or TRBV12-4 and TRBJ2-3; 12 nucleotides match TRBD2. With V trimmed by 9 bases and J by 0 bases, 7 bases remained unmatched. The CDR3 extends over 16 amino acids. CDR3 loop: CASGLAGFTSTDTQYF. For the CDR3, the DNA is TGTGCCAGTGGACTAGCGGGATTCACTAGCACAGATACGCAGTATTTT.

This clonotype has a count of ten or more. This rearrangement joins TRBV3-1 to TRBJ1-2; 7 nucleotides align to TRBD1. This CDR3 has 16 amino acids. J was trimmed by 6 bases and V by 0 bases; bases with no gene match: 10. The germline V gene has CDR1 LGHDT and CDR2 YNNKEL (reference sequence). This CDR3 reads CASSQDLRDSGNGYTF. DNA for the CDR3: TGTGCCAGCAGCCAAGACCTACGGGACAGCGGAAATGGCTACACCTTC.

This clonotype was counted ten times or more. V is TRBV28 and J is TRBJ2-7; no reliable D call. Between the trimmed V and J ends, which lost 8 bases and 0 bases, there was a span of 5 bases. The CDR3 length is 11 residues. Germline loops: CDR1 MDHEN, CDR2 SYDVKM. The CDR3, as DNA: TGTGCCAGCGGCCTCTCCTACGAGCAGTACTTC. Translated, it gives CASGLSYEQYF.